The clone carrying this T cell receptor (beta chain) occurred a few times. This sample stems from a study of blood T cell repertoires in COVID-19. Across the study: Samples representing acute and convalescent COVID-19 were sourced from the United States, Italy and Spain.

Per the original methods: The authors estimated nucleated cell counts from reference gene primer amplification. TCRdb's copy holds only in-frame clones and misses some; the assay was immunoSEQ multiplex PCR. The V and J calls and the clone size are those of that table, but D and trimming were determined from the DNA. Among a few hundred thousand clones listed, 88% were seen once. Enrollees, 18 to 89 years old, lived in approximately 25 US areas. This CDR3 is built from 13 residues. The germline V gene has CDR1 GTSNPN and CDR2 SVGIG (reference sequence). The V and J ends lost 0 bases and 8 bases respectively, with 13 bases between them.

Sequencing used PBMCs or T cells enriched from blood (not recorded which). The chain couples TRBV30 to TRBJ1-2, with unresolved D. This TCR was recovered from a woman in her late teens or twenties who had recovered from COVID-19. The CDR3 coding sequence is TGTGCCTGGAGTGTAGAGGGATTGGGGGGCTACACCTTC. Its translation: CAWSVEGLGGYTF.